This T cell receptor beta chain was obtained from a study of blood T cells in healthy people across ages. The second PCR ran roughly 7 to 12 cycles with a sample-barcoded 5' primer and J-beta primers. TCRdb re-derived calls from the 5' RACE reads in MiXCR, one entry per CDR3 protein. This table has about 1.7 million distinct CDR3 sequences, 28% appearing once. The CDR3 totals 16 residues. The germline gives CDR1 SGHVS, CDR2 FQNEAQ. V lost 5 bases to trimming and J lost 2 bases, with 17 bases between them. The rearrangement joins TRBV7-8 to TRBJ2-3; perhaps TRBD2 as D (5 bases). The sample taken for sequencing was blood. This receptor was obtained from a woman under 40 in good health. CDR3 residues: CASSPRGASYTDTQYF. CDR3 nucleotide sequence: TGTGCCAGCAGCCCACGGGGAGCGAGCTACACAGATACGCAGTATTTT. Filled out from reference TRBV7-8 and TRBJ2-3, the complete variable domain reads GAGVSQSPRYKVAKRGQDVALRCDPISGHVSLFWYQQALGQGPEFLTYFQNEAQLDKSGLPSDRFFAERPEGSVSTLKIQRTQQEDSAVYLCASSPRGASYTDTQYFGPGTRLTVL.